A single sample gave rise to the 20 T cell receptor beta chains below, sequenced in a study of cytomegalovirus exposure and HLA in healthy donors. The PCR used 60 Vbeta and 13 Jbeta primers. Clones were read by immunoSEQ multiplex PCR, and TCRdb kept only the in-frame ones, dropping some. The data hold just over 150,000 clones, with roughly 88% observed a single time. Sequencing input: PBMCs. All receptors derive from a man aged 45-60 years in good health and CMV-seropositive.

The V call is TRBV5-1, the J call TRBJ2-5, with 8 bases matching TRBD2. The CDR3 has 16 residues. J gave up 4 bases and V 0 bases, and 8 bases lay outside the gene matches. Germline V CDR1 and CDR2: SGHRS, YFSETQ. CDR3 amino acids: CASSLVSGDGRETQYF. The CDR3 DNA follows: TGCGCCAGCAGCTTGGTTAGCGGGGACGGTAGAGAGACCCAGTACTTC. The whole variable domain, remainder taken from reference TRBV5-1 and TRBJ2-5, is KAGVTQTPRYLIKTRGQQVTLSCSPISGHRSVSWYQQTPGQGLQFLFEYFSETQRNKGNFPGRFSGRQFSNSRSEMNVSTLELGDSALYLCASSLVSGDGRETQYFGPGTRLLVL.

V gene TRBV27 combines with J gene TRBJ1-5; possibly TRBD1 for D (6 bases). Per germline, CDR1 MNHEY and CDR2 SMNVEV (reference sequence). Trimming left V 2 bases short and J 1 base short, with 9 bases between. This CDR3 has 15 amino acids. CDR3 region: CASSLLGGSNQPQHF. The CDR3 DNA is TGTGCCAGCAGTTTACTTGGGGGCAGCAATCAGCCCCAGCATTTT.

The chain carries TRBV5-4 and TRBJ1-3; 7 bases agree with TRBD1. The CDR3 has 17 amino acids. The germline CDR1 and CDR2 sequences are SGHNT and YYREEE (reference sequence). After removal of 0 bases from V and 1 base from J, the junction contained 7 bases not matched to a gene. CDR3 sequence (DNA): TGTGCCAGCAGCTTGGGAGCGGCAGGGGGTTCTGGAAACACCATATATTTT. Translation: CASSLGAAGGSGNTIYF.

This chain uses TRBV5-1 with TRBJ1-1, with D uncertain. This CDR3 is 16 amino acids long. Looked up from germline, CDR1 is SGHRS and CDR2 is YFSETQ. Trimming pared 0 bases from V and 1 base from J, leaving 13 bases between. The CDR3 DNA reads TGCGCCAGCAGCTTGGCTCGGATCGGCGGGAACACTGAAGCTTTCTTT. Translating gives CASSLARIGGNTEAFF.

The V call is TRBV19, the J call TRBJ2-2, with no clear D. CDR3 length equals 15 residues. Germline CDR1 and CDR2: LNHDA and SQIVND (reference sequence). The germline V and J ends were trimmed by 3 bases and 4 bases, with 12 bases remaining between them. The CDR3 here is CASSISISGTGELFF. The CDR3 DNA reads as TGTGCCAGTAGTATTAGCATTTCGGGCACCGGGGAGCTGTTTTTT. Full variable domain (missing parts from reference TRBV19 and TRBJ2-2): DGGITQSPKYLFRKEGQNVTLSCEQNLNHDAMYWYRQDPGQGLRLIYYSQIVNDFQKGDIAEGYSVSREKKESFPLTVTSAQKNPTAFYLCASSISISGTGELFFGEGSRLTVL.

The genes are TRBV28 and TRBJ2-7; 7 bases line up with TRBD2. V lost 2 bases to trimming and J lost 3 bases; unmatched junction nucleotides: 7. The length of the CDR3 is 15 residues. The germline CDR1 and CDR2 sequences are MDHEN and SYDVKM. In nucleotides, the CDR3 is TGTGCCAGCAGTTTAGGGGGGACTAAAAGCTACGAGCAGTACGTC. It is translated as CASSLGGTKSYEQYV.

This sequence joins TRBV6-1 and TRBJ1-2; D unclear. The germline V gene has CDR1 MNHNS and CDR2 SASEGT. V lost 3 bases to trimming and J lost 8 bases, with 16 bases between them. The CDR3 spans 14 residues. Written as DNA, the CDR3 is TGTGCCAGCAGTGAGGGCGCGGGGAGAGAGGGCTACACCTTC. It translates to CASSEGAGREGYTF.

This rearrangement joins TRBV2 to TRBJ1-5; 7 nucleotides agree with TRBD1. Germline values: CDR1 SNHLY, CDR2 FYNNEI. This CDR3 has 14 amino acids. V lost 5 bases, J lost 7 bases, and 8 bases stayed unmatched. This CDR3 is CASSNRGLGQPQHF. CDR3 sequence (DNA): TGTGCCAGCAGTAACAGGGGATTGGGGCAGCCCCAGCATTTT.

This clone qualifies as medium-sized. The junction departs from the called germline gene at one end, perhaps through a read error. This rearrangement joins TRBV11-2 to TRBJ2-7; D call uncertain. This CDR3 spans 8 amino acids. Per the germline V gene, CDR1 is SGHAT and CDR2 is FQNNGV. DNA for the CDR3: TGTGCCAGCAGCCCCTACTCCTTC. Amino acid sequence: CASSPYSF.

As DNA, the CDR3 is TGTGCCAGCAGCTTAGCGGGACTAGCGGGGACCTACGAGCAGTACTTC. Amino acid sequence: CASSLAGLAGTYEQYF. The chain joins TRBV7-9 to TRBJ2-7; 13 bases map to TRBD2. CDR1 is SEHNR, CDR2 FQNEAQ, per germline (reference sequence). This CDR3 comprises 16 residues. With 0 bases clipped from V and 2 bases from J, the junction kept 1 base outside the gene matches.

The CDR3 DNA follows: TGCGCCAGCAGCTGGGAACCGCAGACAGTCAACACCGGGGAGCTGTTTTTT. Protein product: CASSWEPQTVNTGELFF. V gene TRBV5-1 combines with J gene TRBJ2-2; maybe TRBD1 (5 bases). V was pared by 3 bases and J by 2 bases, with 17 bases between. The CDR3 loop spans 17 amino acids. The germline gives CDR1 SGHRS, CDR2 YFSETQ.

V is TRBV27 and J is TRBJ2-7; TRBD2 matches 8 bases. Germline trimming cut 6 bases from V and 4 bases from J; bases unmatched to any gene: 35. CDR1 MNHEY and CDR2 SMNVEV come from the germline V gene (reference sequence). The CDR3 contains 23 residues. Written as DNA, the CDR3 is TGTGCCAGCAGCCTGGTAATTAATGTTCAGTCAGTCTTTCCGGGACTAGGAGGATACGAGCAGTACGTC. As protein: CASSLVINVQSVFPGLGGYEQYV.

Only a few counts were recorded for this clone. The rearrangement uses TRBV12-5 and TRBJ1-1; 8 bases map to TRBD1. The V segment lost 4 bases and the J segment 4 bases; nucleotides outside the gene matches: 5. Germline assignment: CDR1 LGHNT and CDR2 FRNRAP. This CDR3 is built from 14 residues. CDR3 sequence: CASGSGQDGTEAFF. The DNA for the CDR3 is TGTGCTAGTGGTTCGGGACAGGACGGCACTGAAGCTTTCTTT.

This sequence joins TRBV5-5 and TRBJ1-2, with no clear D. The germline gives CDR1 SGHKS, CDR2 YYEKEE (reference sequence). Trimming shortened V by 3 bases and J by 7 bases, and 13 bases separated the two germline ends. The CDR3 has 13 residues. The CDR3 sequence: CASSYLSEGGYTF. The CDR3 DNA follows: TGTGCCAGCAGCTACCTCTCGGAGGGTGGCTACACCTTC.

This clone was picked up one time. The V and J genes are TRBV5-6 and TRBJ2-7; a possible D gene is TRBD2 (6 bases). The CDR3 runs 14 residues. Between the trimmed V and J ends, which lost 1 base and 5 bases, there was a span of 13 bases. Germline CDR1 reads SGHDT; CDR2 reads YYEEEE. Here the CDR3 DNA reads TGTGCCAGCAGCTTGCCTAGCGAGGCGGACGAGCAGTACGTC. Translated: CASSLPSEADEQYV.

As DNA, the CDR3 is TGTGCCAGTAGTATTGAGGGAGCCTACGGGGAGCTGTTTTTT. This codes for CASSIEGAYGELFF. The chain combines TRBV19 with TRBJ2-2; a possible D gene is TRBD2 (5 bases). The CDR3 totals 14 residues. Germline V lookup: CDR1 LNHDA, CDR2 SQIVND (reference sequence). The V and J ends lost 3 bases and 7 bases respectively, with 12 bases between them. The variable domain in full, completed from reference TRBV19 and TRBJ2-2, reads DGGITQSPKYLFRKEGQNVTLSCEQNLNHDAMYWYRQDPGQGLRLIYYSQIVNDFQKGDIAEGYSVSREKKESFPLTVTSAQKNPTAFYLCASSIEGAYGELFFGEGSRLTVL.

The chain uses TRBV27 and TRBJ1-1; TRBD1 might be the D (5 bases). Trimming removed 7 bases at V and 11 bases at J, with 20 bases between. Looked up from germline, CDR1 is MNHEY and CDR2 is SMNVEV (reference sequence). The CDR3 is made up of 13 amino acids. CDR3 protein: CASTQRAGKEAFF. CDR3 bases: TGTGCCAGCACCCAACGGGCAGGGAAAGAGGCTTTCTTT.

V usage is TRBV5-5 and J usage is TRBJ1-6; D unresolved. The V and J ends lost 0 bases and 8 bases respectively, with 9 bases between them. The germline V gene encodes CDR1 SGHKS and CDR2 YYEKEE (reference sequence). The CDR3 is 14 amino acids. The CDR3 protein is CASSLGEKDSPLHF. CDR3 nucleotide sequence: TGTGCCAGCAGCTTGGGGGAGAAGGATTCACCCCTCCACTTT. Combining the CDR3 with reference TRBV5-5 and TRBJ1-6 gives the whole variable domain DAGVTQSPTHLIKTRGQQVTLRCSPISGHKSVSWYQQVLGQGPQFIFQYYEKEERGRGNFPDRFSARQFPNYSSELNVNALLLGDSALYLCASSLGEKDSPLHFGNGTRLTVT.

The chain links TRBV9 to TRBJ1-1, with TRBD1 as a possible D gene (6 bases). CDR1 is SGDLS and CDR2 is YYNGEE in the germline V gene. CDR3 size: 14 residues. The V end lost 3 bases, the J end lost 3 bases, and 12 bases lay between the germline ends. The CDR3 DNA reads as TGTGCCAGCAGCGCACAGGGTTGGGACACTGAAGCTTTCTTT. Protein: CASSAQGWDTEAFF.

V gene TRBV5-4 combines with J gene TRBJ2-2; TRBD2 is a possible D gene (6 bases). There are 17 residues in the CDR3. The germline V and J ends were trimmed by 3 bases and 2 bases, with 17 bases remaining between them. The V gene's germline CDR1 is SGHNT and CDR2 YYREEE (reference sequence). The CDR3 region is CASSSYGTYRNTGELFF. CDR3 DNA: TGTGCCAGCAGCTCTTACGGGACTTACAGAAACACCGGGGAGCTGTTTTTT.